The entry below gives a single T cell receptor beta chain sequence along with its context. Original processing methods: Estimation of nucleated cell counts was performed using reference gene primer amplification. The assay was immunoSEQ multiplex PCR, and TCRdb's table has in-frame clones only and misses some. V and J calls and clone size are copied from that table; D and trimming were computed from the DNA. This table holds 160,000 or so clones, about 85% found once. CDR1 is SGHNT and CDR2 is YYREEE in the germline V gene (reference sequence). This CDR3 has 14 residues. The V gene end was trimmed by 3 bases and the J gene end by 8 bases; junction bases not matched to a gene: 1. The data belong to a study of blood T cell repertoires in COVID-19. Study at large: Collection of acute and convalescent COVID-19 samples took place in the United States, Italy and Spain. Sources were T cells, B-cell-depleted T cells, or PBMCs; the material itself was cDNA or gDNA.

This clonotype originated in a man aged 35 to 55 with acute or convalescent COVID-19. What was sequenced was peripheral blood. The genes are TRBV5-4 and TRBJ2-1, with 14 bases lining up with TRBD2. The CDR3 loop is CASSWGLAGDEQFF. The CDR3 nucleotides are TGTGCCAGCAGCTGGGGACTAGCGGGGGATGAGCAGTTCTTC. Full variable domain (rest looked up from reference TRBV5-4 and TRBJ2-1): ETGVTQSPTHLIKTRGQQVTLRCSSQSGHNTVSWYQQALGQGPQFIFQYYREEENGRGNFPPRFSGLQFPNYSSELNVNALELDDSALYLCASSWGLAGDEQFFGPGTRLTVL.